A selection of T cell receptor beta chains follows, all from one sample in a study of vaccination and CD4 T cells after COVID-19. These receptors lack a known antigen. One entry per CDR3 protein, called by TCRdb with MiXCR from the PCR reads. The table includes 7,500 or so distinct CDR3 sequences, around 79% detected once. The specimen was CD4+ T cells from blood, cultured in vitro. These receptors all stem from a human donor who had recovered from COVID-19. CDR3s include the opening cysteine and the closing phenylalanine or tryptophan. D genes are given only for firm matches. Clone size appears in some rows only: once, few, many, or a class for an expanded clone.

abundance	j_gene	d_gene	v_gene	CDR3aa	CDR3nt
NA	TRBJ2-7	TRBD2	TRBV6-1	CASSGLAAVSYEQYF	TGTGCCAGCAGTGGACTAGCGGCAGTCTCCTACGAGCAGTACTTC
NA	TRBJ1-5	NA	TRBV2	CASRPPGPGAQPQHF	TGTGCCAGCAGACCTCCGGGACCAGGCGCGCAGCCCCAGCATTTT
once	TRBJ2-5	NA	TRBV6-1	CASTRGQETQYF	TGTGCCAGCACCCGTGGACAAGAGACCCAGTACTTC
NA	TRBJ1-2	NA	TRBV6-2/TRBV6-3	CASSRSTGGYGYTF	TGTGCCAGCAGCCGGTCGACAGGAGGCTATGGCTACACCTTC
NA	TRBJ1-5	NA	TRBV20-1	CSAIGRTEGNQPQHF	TGCAGTGCTATAGGCCGGACAGAGGGCAATCAGCCCCAGCATTTT
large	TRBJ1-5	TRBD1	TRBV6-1	CASRPRGGNQPQHF	TGTGCCAGCAGACCCAGGGGGGGCAATCAGCCCCAGCATTTT
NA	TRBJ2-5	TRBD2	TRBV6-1	CASRREGAQYF	TGTGCCAGCAGGCGGGAGGGGGCCCAGTACTTC
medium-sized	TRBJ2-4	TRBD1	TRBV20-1	CSAPRTGETNIQYF	TGCAGTGCTCCTCGGACAGGAGAGACAAACATTCAGTACTTC
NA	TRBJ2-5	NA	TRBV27	CASRHPPLETQYF	TGTGCCAGCAGACACCCCCCCTTGGAGACCCAGTACTTC
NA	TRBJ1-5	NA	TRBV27	CASNQGRGSNQPQHF	TGTGCCAGCAATCAGGGTCGGGGTAGCAATCAGCCCCAGCATTTT
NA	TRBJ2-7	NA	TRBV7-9	CASSPPGRAVLGQYF	TGTGCCAGCAGCCCACCCGGGCGCGCGGTCTTAGGGCAGTACTTC
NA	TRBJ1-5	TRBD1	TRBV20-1	CGATGGGQPQHF	TGCGGTGCGACAGGGGGCGGCCAGCCCCAGCATTTT
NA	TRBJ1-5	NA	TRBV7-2	CASSLARDYGPQHF	TGTGCCAGCAGCTTAGCGAGGGACTACGGGCCCCAGCATTTT
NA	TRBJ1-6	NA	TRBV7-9	CARIEWWELWVLNNSPLHF	TGTGCCAGGATCGAATGGTGGGAGTTGTGGGTCCTCAATAATTCACCCCTCCACTTT
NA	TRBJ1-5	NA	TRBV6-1	CASSQQGLSNQPQHF	TGTGCCAGCAGCCAACAGGGACTTAGCAATCAGCCCCAGCATTTT
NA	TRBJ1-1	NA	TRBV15	CATSRDLGTNTEAFF	TGTGCCACCAGCAGAGATCTAGGCACGAACACTGAAGCTTTCTTT
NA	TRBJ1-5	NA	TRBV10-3	CAIRGDLNQPQHF	TGTGCCATCAGGGGGGACCTCAATCAGCCCCAGCATTTT
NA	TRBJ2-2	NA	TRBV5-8	CASSLRRNGGVAAGELFF	TGTGCCAGCAGCTTGCGAAGGAACGGCGGGGTGGCGGCCGGGGAGCTGTTTTTT
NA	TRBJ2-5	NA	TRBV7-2	CASSAQGETQYF	TGTGCCAGCAGCGCCCAGGGGGAGACCCAGTACTTC
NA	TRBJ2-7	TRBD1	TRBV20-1	CSARLTGVHEQYF	TGCAGTGCTAGACTGACAGGGGTCCACGAGCAGTACTTC
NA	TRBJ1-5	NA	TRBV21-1	CASSTPRKTGQPQHF	TGTGCCAGCAGCACCCCCCGTAAGACCGGTCAGCCCCAGCATTTT
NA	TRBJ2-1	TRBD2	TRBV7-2	CASSLEGTSGRNEQFF	TGTGCCAGCAGCTTAGAGGGGACTAGCGGGAGGAATGAGCAGTTCTTC
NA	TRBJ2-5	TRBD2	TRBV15	CATSRVRTSGRFGETQYF	TGTGCCACCAGCAGAGTTCGGACTAGCGGGAGATTCGGGGAGACCCAGTACTTC
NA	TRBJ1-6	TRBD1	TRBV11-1	CASSTPPGQGANSPLHF	TGTGCCAGCAGCACACCCCCGGGACAGGGGGCGAATTCACCCCTCCACTTT
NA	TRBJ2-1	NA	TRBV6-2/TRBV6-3	CASSYSTPSGGNEQFF	TGTGCCAGCAGTTACTCGACCCCATCGGGTGGCAATGAGCAGTTCTTC
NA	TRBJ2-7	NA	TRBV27	CASRSTWISGKYEQYF	TGTGCCAGCAGGTCCACTTGGATTTCAGGCAAATACGAGCAGTACTTC
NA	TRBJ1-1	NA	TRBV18	CASSPPRASRTEAFF	TGTGCCAGCTCACCACCAAGGGCCAGCAGGACTGAAGCTTTCTTT
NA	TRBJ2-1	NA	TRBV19	CASKTGRNEQFF	TGTGCCAGTAAGACAGGTAGGAATGAGCAGTTCTTC